Listed below are T cell receptor beta chains from one sample, sequenced in a study of T cell changes during pregnancy in multiple sclerosis. Profiling relied on immunoSEQ multiplex PCR, and the TCRdb table lists in-frame clones only, not all of them. The data show fewer than 45,000 clones, around 90% seen once. The sequenced sample was CD4+ T cells from peripheral blood mononuclear cells, obtained after pregnancy. The receptors shown here come from a female donor in good health, enrolled as a control in a pregnancy study. Each CDR3 is given with its conserved first and last residue. The D gene is left open where the match is weak. Some rows mark clone size as missing; the rest say once, few, many or name a class of expanded clone.

abundance	v_gene	d_gene	j_gene	len	CDR3nt	CDR3aa
NA	TRBV6-5	NA	TRBJ1-2	15	TGTGCCAGCAGAGCCACCGGGGGAAGGGACTATGGCTACACCTTC	CASRATGGRDYGYTF
NA	TRBV6-5	NA	TRBJ1-2	14	TGTGCCAGCACCCCTTCCCAGGGTAACTATGGCTACACCTTC	CASTPSQGNYGYTF
NA	TRBV6-1	NA	TRBJ2-2	13	TGTGCCAGCAGCGCAACTAGGCCCGGGGAGCTGTTTTTT	CASSATRPGELFF
NA	TRBV7-2	TRBD2	TRBJ2-5	14	TGTGCCAGCAGCCCCCTAGCGGGAAAAGAGACCCAGTACTTC	CASSPLAGKETQYF
NA	TRBV29-1	NA	TRBJ2-1	11	TGCAGCGTTGCCGACTTTAGCAGGCAGTTCTTC	CSVADFSRQFF
NA	TRBV7-9	NA	TRBJ2-7	14	TGTGCCAGCAGCTTAGATTTTGGAGGCGAGCGGCAGTACTTC	CASSLDFGGERQYF
NA	TRBV15	TRBD2	TRBJ2-1	17	TGTGCCACCAGCCGGAGACTAGCGGGGAGTCGCTACAATGAGCAGTTCTTC	CATSRRLAGSRYNEQFF
NA	TRBV4-1	TRBD1	TRBJ2-5	15	TGCGCCAGCAGCCACGCCACCGGGACAGAAGAGACCCAGTACTTC	CASSHATGTEETQYF
once	TRBV4-3	TRBD2	TRBJ2-2	17	TGCGCCAGCAGCTACCGGACTAGCGGGGCGAACACCGGGGAGCTGTTTTTT	CASSYRTSGANTGELFF
NA	TRBV6-5	NA	TRBJ2-2	15	TGTGCCAGCAGTCCCGGGGGGCTAAGAGCCGGGGAGCTGTTTTTT	CASSPGGLRAGELFF
NA	TRBV10-1	TRBD1	TRBJ2-3	16	TGCGCCAGCAGAGGACCGGGGACAGGGGGGGCAGATACGCAGTATTTT	CASRGPGTGGADTQYF
NA	TRBV10-2	NA	TRBJ2-3	15	TGCGCCAGCACCCCCCAGGGAGGATACTCAGATACGCAGTATTTT	CASTPQGGYSDTQYF
NA	TRBV28	TRBD2	TRBJ2-3	16	TGTGCCAGCAGTTACCAAGCGGGAGGTCGAACAGATACGCAGTATTTT	CASSYQAGGRTDTQYF
NA	TRBV10-1	NA	TRBJ2-7	18	TGCGCCAGCAGTGAGTTGGATAGCCGGGTTTGGAACATTTACGAGCAGTACTTC	CASSELDSRVWNIYEQYF
NA	TRBV2	TRBD1	TRBJ1-4	14	TGTGCCAGCAGGTTGGGACAGGGGTACGAAAAACTGTTTTTT	CASRLGQGYEKLFF
NA	TRBV7-8	TRBD1	TRBJ1-5	14	TGTGCCAGCAGCTGGACAGGGGGCAATCAGCCCCAGCATTTT	CASSWTGGNQPQHF
NA	TRBV4-1	NA	TRBJ2-1	16	TGCGCCAGCAGCCAAGTAAACCTAGTTGCCTACAATGAGCAGTTCTTC	CASSQVNLVAYNEQFF
NA	TRBV2	NA	TRBJ1-2	13	TGTGCCTCCTCCCGGGGGGGTCAGTATGGCTACACCTTC	CASSRGGQYGYTF
NA	TRBV7-8	TRBD1	TRBJ1-2	15	TGTGCCAGCAGTGGACAGGGGGATTTGGGAAGTGGCTACACCTTC	CASSGQGDLGSGYTF
NA	TRBV25-1	NA	TRBJ1-6	15	TGTGCCAGCAGTGAGTCCGGGGGACCTAATTCACCCCTCCACTTT	CASSESGGPNSPLHF
NA	TRBV11-3	TRBD1	TRBJ2-5	13	TGTGCCAGCAGCCGTGGACAGGGGGAGACCCAGTACTTC	CASSRGQGETQYF
NA	TRBV6-1	NA	TRBJ2-1	16	TGTGCCAGCAGTGAACAGGCAGGACTCCACTACAATGAGCAGTTCTTC	CASSEQAGLHYNEQFF
NA	TRBV5-5	TRBD1	TRBJ2-1	14	TGTGCCAGCAGACAGGGGGGACTGCGCTGGGAGCAGTTCTTC	CASRQGGLRWEQFF
NA	TRBV2	NA	TRBJ2-3	10	TGTGCCAGTTATAGAAGTACGCAGTATTTT	CASYRSTQYF
NA	TRBV5-1	TRBD2	TRBJ2-2	16	TGCGCCAGCAGCTACGGACTAGCGGGAGGGGGCGGGGAGCTGTTTTTT	CASSYGLAGGGGELFF
NA	TRBV5-4	TRBD1	TRBJ1-6	15	TGTGCCAGCAGCCGAGACAGGGAGAATAATTCACCCCTCCACTTT	CASSRDRENNSPLHF
NA	TRBV2	NA	TRBJ1-2	13	TGTGCCAGCAGTGACAGTCCCCGCTATGGCTACACCTTC	CASSDSPRYGYTF
NA	TRBV29-1	NA	TRBJ1-1	14	TGCAGCGTTGTCGATCAGGGGATGAACACTGAAGCTTTCTTT	CSVVDQGMNTEAFF
NA	TRBV9	NA	TRBJ1-1	14	TGTGCCAGCAGCGTAGAGGGCCCCGGGGTTGAAGCTTTCTTT	CASSVEGPGVEAFF
NA	TRBV18	TRBD1	TRBJ2-3	15	TGTGCCAGCTCACCAAGGACAGGGGTTGAGGATACGCAGTATTTT	CASSPRTGVEDTQYF
few	TRBV2	TRBD1	TRBJ1-5	18	TGTGCCAGCAGTGAACGAACGAAGGGGGACAGGGTCAATCAGCCCCAGCATTTT	CASSERTKGDRVNQPQHF
NA	TRBV30	NA	TRBJ2-7	12	TGTGCCTGGAGTGTACAGGGTTACGAGCAGTACTTC	CAWSVQGYEQYF
NA	TRBV19	NA	TRBJ2-7	15	TGTGCCAGTAGGACGGGCGCGGGGATTACCTACGAGCAGTACTTC	CASRTGAGITYEQYF
NA	TRBV14	NA	TRBJ1-1	15	TGTGCCAGCAGCCCCAGTTTGAGCGCAAACACTGAAGCTTTCTTT	CASSPSLSANTEAFF
NA	TRBV7-8	TRBD1	TRBJ1-2	13	TGTGCCAGCAGCCGGACAGGGAACTATGGCTACACCTTC	CASSRTGNYGYTF
NA	TRBV4-2	NA	TRBJ2-4	14	TGTGCCAGCAGCCGTGCGACAGAGAAAAACATTCAGTACTTC	CASSRATEKNIQYF
NA	TRBV5-6	TRBD2	TRBJ2-3	19	TGTGCCAGCAGCTTGGAATTAGCGGGAGGACCCTTGGGGGCAGATACGCAGTATTTT	CASSLELAGGPLGADTQYF